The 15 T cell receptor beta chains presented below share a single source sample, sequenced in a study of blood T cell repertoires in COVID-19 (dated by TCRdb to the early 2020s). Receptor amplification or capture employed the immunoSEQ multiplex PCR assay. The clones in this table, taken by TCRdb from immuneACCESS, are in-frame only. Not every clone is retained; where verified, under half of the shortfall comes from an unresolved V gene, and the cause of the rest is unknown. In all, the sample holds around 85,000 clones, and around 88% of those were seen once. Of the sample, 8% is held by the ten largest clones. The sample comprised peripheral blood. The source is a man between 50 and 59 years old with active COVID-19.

The CDR3: CASSLSPGTGGRGEAFF. In DNA form, the CDR3 reads TGTGCCAGCAGTTTATCTCCCGGGACAGGGGGCAGGGGTGAAGCTTTCTTT. The chain combines TRBV28 with TRBJ1-1; 12 nucleotides line up with TRBD1. Germline V CDR1 and CDR2: MDHEN, SYDVKM. With V trimmed by 1 base and J by 7 bases, 10 bases remained unmatched. The CDR3 has 17 residues.

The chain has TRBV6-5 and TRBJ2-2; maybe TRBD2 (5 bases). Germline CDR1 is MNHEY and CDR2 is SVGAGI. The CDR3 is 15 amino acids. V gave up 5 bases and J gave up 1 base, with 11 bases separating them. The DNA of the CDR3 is TGTGCCAGCAGTAAACCAGGAGGGAACACCGGGGAGCTGTTTTTT. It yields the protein CASSKPGGNTGELFF.

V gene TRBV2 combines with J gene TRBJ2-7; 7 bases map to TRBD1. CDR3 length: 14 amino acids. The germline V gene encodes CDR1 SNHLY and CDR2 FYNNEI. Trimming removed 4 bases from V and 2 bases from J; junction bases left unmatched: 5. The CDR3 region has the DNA TGTGCCAGCAGTGGGACAGGAGGTCCCTACGAGCAGTACTTC. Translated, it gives CASSGTGGPYEQYF.

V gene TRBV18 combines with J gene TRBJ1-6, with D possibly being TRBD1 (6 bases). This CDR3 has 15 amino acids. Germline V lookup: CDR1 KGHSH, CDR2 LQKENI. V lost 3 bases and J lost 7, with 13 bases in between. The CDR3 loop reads CASSPATGLNSPLHF. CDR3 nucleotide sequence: TGTGCCAGCTCACCTGCAACAGGGTTAAATTCACCCCTCCACTTT.

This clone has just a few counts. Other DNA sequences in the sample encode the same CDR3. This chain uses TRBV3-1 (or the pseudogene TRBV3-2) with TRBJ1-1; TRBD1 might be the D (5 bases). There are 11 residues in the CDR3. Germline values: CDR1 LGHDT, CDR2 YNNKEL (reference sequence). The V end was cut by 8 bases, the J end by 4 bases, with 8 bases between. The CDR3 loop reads CASRGGTEAFF. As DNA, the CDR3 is TGTGCCAGCCGGGGGGGCACTGAAGCTTTCTTT.

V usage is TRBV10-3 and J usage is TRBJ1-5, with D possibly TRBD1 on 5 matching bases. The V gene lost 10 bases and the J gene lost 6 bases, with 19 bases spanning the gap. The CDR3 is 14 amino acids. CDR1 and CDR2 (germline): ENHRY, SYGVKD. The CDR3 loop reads CATLFRAQGQPQHF. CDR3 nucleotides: TGTGCCACGCTATTCCGGGCCCAGGGTCAGCCCCAGCATTTT.

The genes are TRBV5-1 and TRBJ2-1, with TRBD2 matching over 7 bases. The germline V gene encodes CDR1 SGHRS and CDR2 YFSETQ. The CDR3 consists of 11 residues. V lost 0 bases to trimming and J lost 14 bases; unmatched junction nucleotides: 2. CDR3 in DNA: TGCGCCAGCAGCTTGGGGCGGGGGAAGTTCTTC. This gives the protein CASSLGRGKFF.

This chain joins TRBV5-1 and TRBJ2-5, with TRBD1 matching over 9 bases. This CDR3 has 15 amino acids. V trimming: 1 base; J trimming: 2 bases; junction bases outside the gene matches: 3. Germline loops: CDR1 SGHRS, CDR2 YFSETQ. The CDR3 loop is CASSLTGQGQETQYF. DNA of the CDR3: TGCGCCAGCAGCTTGACGGGACAGGGACAAGAGACCCAGTACTTC.

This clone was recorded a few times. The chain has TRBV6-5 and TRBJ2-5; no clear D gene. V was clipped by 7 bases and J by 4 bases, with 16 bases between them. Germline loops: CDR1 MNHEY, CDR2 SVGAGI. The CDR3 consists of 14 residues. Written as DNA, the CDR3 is TGTGCCAGCACTAGTTTACCCGTCTTAGAGACCCAGTACTTC. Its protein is CASTSLPVLETQYF.

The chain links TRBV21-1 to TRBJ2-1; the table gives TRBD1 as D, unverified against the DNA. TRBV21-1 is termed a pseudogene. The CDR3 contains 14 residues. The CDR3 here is CASTPKQGHNEQFF. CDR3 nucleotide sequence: TGTGCCAGCACCCCAAAGCAGGGGCACAATGAGCAGTTCTTC.

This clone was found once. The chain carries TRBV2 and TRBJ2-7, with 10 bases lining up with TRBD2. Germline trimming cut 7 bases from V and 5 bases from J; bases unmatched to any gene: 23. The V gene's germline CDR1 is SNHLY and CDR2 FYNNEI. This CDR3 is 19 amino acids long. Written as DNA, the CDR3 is TGTGCCAGCATACGTGATGCCGGGATCCGAGCGGGAGGGCCCGACGAGCAGTACTTC. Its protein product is CASIRDAGIRAGGPDEQYF.

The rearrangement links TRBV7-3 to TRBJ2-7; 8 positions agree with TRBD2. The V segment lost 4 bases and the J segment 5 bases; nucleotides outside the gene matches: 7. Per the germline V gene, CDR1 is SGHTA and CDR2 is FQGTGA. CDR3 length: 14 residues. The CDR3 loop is CASSSGTRLDEQYF. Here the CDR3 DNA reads TGTGCCAGCAGCTCCGGGACTAGGCTGGACGAGCAGTACTTC.

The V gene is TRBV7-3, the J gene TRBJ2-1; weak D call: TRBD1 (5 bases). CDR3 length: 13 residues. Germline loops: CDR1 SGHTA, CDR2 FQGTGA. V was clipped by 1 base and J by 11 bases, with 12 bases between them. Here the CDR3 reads CASSLNRQQQQFF. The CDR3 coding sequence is TGTGCCAGCAGCTTAAACCGACAGCAGCAGCAGTTCTTC.

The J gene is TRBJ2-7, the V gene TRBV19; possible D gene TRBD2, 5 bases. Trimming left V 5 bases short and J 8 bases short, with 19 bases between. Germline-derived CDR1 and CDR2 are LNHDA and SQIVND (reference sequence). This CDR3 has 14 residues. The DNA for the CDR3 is TGTGCCAGTAGTGAGGCCGGGGAACCTCGGCAGCAGTACTTC. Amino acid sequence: CASSEAGEPRQQYF. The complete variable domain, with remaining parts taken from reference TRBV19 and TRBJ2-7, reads DGGITQSPKYLFRKEGQNVTLSCEQNLNHDAMYWYRQDPGQGLRLIYYSQIVNDFQKGDIAEGYSVSREKKESFPLTVTSAQKNPTAFYLCASSEAGEPRQQYFGPGTRLTVT.

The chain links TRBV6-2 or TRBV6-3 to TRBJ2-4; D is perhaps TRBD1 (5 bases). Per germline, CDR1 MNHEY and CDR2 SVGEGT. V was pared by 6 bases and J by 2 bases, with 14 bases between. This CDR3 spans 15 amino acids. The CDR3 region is CASSRLTGPKNIQYF. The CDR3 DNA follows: TGTGCCAGCAGCCGTCTTACAGGTCCCAAAAACATTCAGTACTTC.